This TCR beta chain was sequenced during a study of OX40 agonist ivuxolimab in advanced cancers. Study as a whole: Patients with prior anti-PD-1, anti-PD-L1 or anti-CTLA-4 therapy were eligible; 40% to 45% had some.

Remarks on this clone: Its antigen is not identified.

The method was immunoSEQ multiplex PCR; TCRdb's version includes in-frame clones alone and lacks a portion of them. The table shows over 20,000 clones, with about 83% occurring only once. Findings and limits, study-wide: Normalized T-cell clonal expansion was also low in some nonresponders.

The CDR3 loop spans 16 amino acids. From germline, CDR1 is MDHEN and CDR2 SYDVKM. The J segment lost 3 bases and the V segment lost 2 bases, leaving 3 bases of the junction unmatched. The input for sequencing was CD4+ or CD8+ T cells sorted from blood, taken in a trial of the OX40 agonist ivuxolimab. The chain joins TRBV28 to TRBJ1-5; 11 nucleotides line up with TRBD1. The TCR originated in an adult with an advanced solid tumor such as melanoma, head and neck, liver or kidney cancer. CDR3 sequence reads: CASSLRTGGHNQPQHF. DNA for the CDR3: TGTGCCAGCAGTTTACGGACAGGGGGCCACAATCAGCCCCAGCATTTT.